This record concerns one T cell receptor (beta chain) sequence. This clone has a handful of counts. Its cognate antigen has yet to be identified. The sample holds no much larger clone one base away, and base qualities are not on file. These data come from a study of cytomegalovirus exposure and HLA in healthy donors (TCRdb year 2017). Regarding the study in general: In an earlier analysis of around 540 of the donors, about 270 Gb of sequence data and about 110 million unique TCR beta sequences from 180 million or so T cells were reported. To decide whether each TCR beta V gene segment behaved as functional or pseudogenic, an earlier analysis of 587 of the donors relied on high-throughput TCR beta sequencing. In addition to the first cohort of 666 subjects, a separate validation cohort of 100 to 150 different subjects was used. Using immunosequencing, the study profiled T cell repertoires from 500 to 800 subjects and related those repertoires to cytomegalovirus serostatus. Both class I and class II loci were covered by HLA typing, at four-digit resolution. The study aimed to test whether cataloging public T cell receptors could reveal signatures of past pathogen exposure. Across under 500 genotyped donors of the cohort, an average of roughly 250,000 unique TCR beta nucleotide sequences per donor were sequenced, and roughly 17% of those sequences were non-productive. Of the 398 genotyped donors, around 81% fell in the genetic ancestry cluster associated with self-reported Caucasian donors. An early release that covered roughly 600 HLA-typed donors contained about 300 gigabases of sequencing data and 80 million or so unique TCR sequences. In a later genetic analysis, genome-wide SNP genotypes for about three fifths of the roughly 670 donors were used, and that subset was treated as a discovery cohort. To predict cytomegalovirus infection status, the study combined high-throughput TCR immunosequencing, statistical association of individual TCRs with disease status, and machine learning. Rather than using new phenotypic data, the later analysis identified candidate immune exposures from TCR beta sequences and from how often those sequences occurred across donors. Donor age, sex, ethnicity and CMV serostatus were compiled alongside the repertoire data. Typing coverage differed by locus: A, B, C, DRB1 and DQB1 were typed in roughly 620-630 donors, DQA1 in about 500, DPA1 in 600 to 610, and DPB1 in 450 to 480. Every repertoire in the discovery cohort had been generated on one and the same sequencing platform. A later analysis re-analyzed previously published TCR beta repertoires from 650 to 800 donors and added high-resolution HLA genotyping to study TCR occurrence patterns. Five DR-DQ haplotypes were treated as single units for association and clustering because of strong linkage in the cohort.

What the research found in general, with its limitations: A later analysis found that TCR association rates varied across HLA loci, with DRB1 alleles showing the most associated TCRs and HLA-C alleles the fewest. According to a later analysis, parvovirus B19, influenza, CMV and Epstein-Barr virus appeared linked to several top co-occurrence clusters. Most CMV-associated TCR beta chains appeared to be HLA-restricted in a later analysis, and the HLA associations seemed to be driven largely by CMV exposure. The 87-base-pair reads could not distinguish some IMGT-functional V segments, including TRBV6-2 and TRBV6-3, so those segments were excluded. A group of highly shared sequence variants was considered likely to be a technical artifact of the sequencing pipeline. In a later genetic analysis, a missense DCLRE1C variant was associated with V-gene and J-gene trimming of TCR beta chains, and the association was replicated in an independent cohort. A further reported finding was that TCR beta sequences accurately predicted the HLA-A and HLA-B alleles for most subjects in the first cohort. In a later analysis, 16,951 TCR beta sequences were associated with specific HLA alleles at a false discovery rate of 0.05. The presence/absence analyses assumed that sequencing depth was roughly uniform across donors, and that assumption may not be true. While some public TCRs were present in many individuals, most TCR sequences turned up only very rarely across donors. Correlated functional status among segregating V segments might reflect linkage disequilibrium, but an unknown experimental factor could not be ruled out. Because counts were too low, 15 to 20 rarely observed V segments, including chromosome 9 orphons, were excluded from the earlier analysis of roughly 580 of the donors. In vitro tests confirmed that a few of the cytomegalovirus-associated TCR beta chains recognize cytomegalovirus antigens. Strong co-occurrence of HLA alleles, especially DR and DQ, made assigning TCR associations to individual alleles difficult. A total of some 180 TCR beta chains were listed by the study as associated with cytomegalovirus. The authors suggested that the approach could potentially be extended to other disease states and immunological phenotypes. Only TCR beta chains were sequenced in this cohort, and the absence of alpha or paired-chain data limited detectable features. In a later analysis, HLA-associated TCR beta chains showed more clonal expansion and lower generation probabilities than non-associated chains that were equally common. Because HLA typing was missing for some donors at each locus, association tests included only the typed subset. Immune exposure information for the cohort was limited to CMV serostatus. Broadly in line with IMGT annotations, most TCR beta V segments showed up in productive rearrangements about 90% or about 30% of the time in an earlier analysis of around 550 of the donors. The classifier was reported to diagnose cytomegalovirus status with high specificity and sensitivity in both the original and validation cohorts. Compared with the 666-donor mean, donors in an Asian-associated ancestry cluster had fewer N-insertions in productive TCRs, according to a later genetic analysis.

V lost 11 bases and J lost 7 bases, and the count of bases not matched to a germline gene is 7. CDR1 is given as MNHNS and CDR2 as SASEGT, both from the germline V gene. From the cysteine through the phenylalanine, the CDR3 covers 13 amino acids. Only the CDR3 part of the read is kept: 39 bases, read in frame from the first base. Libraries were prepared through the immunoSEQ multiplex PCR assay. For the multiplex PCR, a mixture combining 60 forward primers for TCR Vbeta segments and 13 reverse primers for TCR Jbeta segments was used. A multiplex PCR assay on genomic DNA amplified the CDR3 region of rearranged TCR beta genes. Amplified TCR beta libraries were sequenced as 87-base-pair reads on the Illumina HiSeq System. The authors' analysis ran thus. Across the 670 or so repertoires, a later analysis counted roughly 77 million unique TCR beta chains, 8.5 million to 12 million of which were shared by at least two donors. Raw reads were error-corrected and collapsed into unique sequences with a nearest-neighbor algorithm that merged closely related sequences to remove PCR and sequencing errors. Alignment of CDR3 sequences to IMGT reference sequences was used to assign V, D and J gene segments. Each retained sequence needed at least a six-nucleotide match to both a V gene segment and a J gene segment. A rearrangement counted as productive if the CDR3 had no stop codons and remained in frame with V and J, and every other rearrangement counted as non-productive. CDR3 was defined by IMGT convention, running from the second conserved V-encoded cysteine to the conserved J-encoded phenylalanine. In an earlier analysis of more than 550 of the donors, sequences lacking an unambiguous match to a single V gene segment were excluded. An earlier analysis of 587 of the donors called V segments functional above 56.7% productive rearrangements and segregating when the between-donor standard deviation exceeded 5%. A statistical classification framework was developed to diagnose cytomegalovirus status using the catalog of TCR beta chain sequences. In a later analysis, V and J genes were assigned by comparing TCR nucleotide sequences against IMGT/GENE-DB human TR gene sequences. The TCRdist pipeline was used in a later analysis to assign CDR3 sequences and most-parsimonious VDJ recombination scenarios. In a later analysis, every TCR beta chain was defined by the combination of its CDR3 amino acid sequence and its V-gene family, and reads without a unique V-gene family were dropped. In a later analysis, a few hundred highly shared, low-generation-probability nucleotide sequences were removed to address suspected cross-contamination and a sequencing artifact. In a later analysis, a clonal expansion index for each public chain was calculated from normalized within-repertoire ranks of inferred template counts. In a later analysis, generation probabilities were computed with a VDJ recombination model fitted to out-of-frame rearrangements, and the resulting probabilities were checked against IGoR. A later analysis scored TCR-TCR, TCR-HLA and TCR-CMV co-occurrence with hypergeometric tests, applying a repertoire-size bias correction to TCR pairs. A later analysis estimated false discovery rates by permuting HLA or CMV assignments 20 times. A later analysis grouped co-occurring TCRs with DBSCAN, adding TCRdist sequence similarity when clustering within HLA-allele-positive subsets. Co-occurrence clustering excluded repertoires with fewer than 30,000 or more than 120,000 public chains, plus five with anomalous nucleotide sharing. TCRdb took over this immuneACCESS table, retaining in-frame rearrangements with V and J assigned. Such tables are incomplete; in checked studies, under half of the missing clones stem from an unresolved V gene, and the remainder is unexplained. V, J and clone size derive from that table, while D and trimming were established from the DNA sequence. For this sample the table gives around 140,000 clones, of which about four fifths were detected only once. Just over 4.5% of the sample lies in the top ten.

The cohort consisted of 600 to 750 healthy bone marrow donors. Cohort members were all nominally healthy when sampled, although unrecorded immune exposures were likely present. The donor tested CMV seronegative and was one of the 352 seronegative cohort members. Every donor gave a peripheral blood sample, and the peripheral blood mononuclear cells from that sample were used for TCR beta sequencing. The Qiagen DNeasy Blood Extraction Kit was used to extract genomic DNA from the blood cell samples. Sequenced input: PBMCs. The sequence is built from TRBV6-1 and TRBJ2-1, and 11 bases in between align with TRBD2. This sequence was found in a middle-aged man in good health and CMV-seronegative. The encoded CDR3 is CAGSGLAANEQFF. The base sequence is TGTGCCGGGTCGGGACTAGCGGCAAATGAGCAGTTCTTC.